This T cell receptor beta chain was sequenced for a study of OX40 agonist ivuxolimab in advanced cancers. General study points: There was clonal expansion of CD4+ and CD8+ blood T cells by week 6 at 0.1 to 3.0 mg/kg. Among the lowest levels of clonal expansion were found in partial responders at 0.1-3.0 mg/kg.

About this clone itself: The target antigen is unknown.

Some clones are missing from TCRdb's copy, which holds only in-frame ones; the method was immunoSEQ multiplex PCR. The data show about 50,000 clones, roughly 84% seen once. Autoimmune disease history or systemic immunosuppression was exclusionary. This CDR3 region has 13 residues. The germline V gene has CDR1 SGHRS and CDR2 YFSETQ. The junction had 4 bases not matched to a gene; V was cut back by 4 bases and J by 8 bases. This receptor was taken from an adult with an advanced solid tumor such as melanoma, head and neck, liver or kidney cancer. The sample here was CD4+ or CD8+ T cells sorted from blood, taken in a trial of the OX40 agonist ivuxolimab. This chain joins TRBV5-1 and TRBJ2-1; 9 positions match TRBD1. This CDR3 reads CASSARTGDEQFF. CDR3 sequence (DNA): TGCGCCAGCAGCGCTCGGACAGGGGATGAGCAGTTCTTC.